The sequence of this T cell receptor beta chain was determined in a study of early T cells in non-severe SARS-CoV-2 infection. At the level of the study: The chains were unpaired, and the sequenced material was bulk RNA from unsorted whole blood. General study points: VDJdb matching favored anti-spike CD8 responses, missing private and CD4 specificities.

Researchers attached unique molecular identifiers to individual cDNA molecules. TCRdb redid the calling of the 5' RACE reads with MiXCR, one entry per CDR3 protein. This sample has approximately 26,000 distinct CDR3 sequences; roughly 4.5% occur once, and the top ten carry approximately 10%. This clonotype ranks as medium-sized (0.01 to 0.1%). What it recognizes is unknown. CDR3 size: 17 residues. In germline, CDR1 is MNHEY, CDR2 SVGAGI. The V end was cut by 7 bases, the J end by 0 bases, with 21 bases between. Sample: whole blood. This clonotype was obtained from an adult who was a healthcare worker with PCR-confirmed SARS-CoV-2 infection or an uninfected control (not recorded which). J is TRBJ1-1 and V is TRBV6-5; TRBD1 might be the D (5 bases). CDR3 sequence reads: CASTLNHPGRVNTEAFF. The CDR3 DNA reads as TGTGCCAGCACCTTAAACCATCCGGGACGGGTGAACACTGAAGCTTTCTTT.